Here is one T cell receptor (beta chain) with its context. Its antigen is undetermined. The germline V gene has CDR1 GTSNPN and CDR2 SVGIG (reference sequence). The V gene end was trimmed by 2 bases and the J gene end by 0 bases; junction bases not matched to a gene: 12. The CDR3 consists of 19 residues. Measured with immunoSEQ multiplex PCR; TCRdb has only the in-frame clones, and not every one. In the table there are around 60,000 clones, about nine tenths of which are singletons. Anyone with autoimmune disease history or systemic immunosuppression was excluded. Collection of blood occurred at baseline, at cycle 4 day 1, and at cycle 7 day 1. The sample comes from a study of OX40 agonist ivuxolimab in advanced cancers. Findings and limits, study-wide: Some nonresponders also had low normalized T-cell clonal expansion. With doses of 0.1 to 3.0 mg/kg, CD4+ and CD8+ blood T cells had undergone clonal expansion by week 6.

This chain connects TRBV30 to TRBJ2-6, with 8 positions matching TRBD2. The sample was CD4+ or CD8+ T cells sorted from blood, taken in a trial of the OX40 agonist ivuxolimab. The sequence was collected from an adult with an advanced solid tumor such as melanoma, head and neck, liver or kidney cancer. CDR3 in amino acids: CAWSISGGIPLSGANVLTF. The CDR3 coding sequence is TGTGCCTGGAGTATCAGCGGGGGCATCCCACTCTCTGGGGCCAACGTCCTGACTTTC.